This T cell receptor beta chain was recovered during a study of shared clonotypes between healthy human individuals. General study results and limits: Clonotype sharing levels among donors were expected to vary with sequencing depth.

Terminally differentiated effector memory CD45RA+ cells were left out of the naive CD8 fraction, which was CD45RO-negative and positively selected for CCR7. With respect to this clone: Its antigen is unidentified.

Profiled with immunoSEQ multiplex PCR; TCRdb holds only in-frame clones, not every one. The sample records more than 550,000 clones, 90% to 95% being singletons. Sequenced: naive CD8+ T cells sorted from blood. The sequence derives from a young man in good health.

The CDR3: CASSLVPPRELYEQYF. CDR3 nucleotide sequence: TGTGCCAGCAGTTTAGTCCCCCCCCGTGAACTCTACGAGCAGTACTTC. This chain joins TRBV27 and TRBJ2-7; no clear D. Germline CDR1 and CDR2: MNHEY and SMNVEV (reference sequence). CDR3 length: 16 residues. V was clipped by 2 bases and J by 3 bases, with 17 bases between them.